The TCR beta chain described here comes from a study of shared clonotypes between healthy human individuals. The CDR3 is made up of 13 amino acids. CDR1 is LNHDA and CDR2 is SQIVND in the germline V gene (reference sequence). Trimming left V 4 bases short and J 3 bases short, with 10 bases between. TCRdb keeps only in-frame clones here, not all; method: immunoSEQ multiplex PCR. The sample holds 450,000 to 500,000 clones, 70% to 85% seen once. V is TRBV19 and J is TRBJ2-7; TRBD1 might be the D (6 bases). This sequence was found in a woman between 35 and 50 years old in good health. Some clones in this sample may be carry-over from other donors' samples. The sample consisted of PBMCs. This CDR3 reads CASSTDSLYEQYF. For the CDR3, the DNA is TGTGCCAGTAGTACGGACAGCCTCTACGAGCAGTACTTC.